Listed below are T cell receptor beta chains from one sample, sequenced in a study of shared clonotypes between healthy human individuals. TCRdb's table, derived via immunoSEQ multiplex PCR, lists solely in-frame clones and lacks some. This table holds hundreds of thousands of clones, approximately 96% found once. Sequencing used naive CD8+ T cells sorted from blood. These receptors were collected from a woman between 25 and 40 years old in good health. The CDR3 runs from the conserved cysteine through the conserved F or W. The order of the fields is J gene, V gene, clone size, D gene, CDR3 DNA, CDR3 protein. The D gene is left open where the match is weak. The size entry is marked missing in some rows and otherwise reads once, few, many or a size class.

J: TRBJ2-7; V: TRBV7-9; size: NA; D: NA; DNA: TGTGCCAGCAGCTTAGTGAACGGCGGTGAGCAGTACTTC; CDR3: CASSLVNGGEQYF
J: TRBJ2-7; V: TRBV5-1; size: once; D: TRBD2; DNA: TGCGCCAGCAGCCTCGGACTAGGCTACGAGCAGTACTTC; CDR3: CASSLGLGYEQYF
J: TRBJ1-2; V: TRBV4-1; size: NA; D: NA; DNA: TGCGCCAGCAGCCAAGGACCCACGGGAGGGGAAGGCGGCTACACCTTC; CDR3: CASSQGPTGGEGGYTF
J: TRBJ2-3; V: TRBV28; size: NA; D: NA; DNA: TGTGCCAGCAGTTTTCCCCCAACAAAAAATGAGGATACGCAGTATTTT; CDR3: CASSFPPTKNEDTQYF
J: TRBJ2-3; V: TRBV19; size: NA; D: NA; DNA: TGTGCCAGTAGTATGGCTTGGACTGAGGGCACAGATACGCAGTATTTT; CDR3: CASSMAWTEGTDTQYF
J: TRBJ2-7; V: TRBV5-4; size: NA; D: TRBD1; DNA: TGTGCCAGCAGCTTGGGGGACAGGGAGCAGTACTTC; CDR3: CASSLGDREQYF
J: TRBJ1-2; V: TRBV2; size: NA; D: NA; DNA: TGTGCCAGCAGGGCCTTCGGTGTTAACTATGGCTACACCTTC; CDR3: CASRAFGVNYGYTF
J: TRBJ1-2; V: TRBV2; size: NA; D: NA; DNA: TGTGCCAGCAGTGAAGGGGGGGAACTAGTCAAGGATGGTGGCTACACCTTC; CDR3: CASSEGGELVKDGGYTF
J: TRBJ2-3; V: TRBV2; size: NA; D: TRBD1; DNA: TGTGCCAGCATAGGGGGCCAGATCACAGATACGCAGTATTTT; CDR3: CASIGGQITDTQYF
J: TRBJ1-2; V: TRBV5-1; size: NA; D: NA; DNA: TGCGCCAGCAGCGACCCCGGGACCGGCTATGGCTACACCTTC; CDR3: CASSDPGTGYGYTF
J: TRBJ1-2; V: TRBV10-3; size: NA; D: NA; DNA: TGTGCCATCAGTGAGTCGACATTGGATGGCTACACCTTC; CDR3: CAISESTLDGYTF
J: TRBJ1-1; V: TRBV2; size: NA; D: TRBD1; DNA: TGTGCCACACGGGACAGTATTACTGAAGCTTTCTTT; CDR3: CATRDSITEAFF
J: TRBJ2-7; V: TRBV7-2; size: NA; D: NA; DNA: TGTGCCAGCAGCTTACCCCGACGGGGTTTGTACTCCTACGAGCAGTACTTC; CDR3: CASSLPRRGLYSYEQYF
J: TRBJ2-6; V: TRBV5-1; size: once; D: NA; DNA: TGCGCCAGCAGCTTGGGCTCGCTCCCCTACTCTGGGGCCAACGTCCTGACTTTC; CDR3: CASSLGSLPYSGANVLTF
J: TRBJ2-3; V: TRBV4-1; size: NA; D: TRBD2; DNA: TGCGCCAGCAGCCAAGATATAGTAGCGGGAGGGCCCGGGGCGACAGATACGCAGTATTTT; CDR3: CASSQDIVAGGPGATDTQYF
J: TRBJ1-2; V: TRBV10-1; size: few; D: NA; DNA: TGCGCCAGCACGGAGGACCTCAACTATGGCTACACCTTC; CDR3: CASTEDLNYGYTF
J: TRBJ2-1; V: TRBV27; size: NA; D: TRBD2; DNA: TGTGCCAGCAGTTTATCTTCGACCGGACTAGCGGGACGAGGCGATGAGCAGTTCTTC; CDR3: CASSLSSTGLAGRGDEQFF
J: TRBJ2-1; V: TRBV5-4; size: NA; D: NA; DNA: TGTGCCAGCAGCTTGGGGTTAAATGAGCAGTTCTTC; CDR3: CASSLGLNEQFF
J: TRBJ2-7; V: TRBV11-1; size: once; D: NA; DNA: TGTGCCAGCAGCCAAATACAGGGACTCTCGGACGAGCAGTACTTC; CDR3: CASSQIQGLSDEQYF
J: TRBJ2-7; V: TRBV4-1; size: NA; D: TRBD2; DNA: TGCGCCAGCAGCCAAGTAGCGGGAGGGAGGACCTACGAGCAGTACTTC; CDR3: CASSQVAGGRTYEQYF
J: TRBJ1-5; V: TRBV19; size: few; D: NA; DNA: TGTGCCAGTACCCTGGGGGACAGCAATCAGCCCCAGCATTTT; CDR3: CASTLGDSNQPQHF
J: TRBJ2-7; V: TRBV14; size: NA; D: TRBD1; DNA: TGTGCCAGCATGCCACGTGGACAGGGGGCGCATGAGCAGTACTTC; CDR3: CASMPRGQGAHEQYF
J: TRBJ1-1; V: TRBV10-3; size: NA; D: NA; DNA: TGTGCCATCAGTGAGTTTCCCCACCACGGGGAGAACACTGAAGCTTTCTTT; CDR3: CAISEFPHHGENTEAFF
J: TRBJ2-1; V: TRBV11-2; size: NA; D: TRBD2; DNA: TGTGCCAGCAGCCATGGTAGCGGGAGGCCCTCCTACAATGAGCAGTTCTTC; CDR3: CASSHGSGRPSYNEQFF